This T cell receptor beta chain was observed in a study of radiotherapy plus CTLA-4 blockade in lung cancer. Trimming removed 0 bases at V and 1 base at J, with 6 bases between. Germline V gives CDR1 LGHNA, CDR2 YSLEER. The CDR3 length is 15 residues. Regarding the study as a whole: With interferon-beta, early dynamics of blood T cell clones were reported to best predict response. Researchers report tumor-derived TCR clones expanding in blood after radiotherapy plus ipilimumab.

On this clone: Its antigen remains unidentified.

Using immunoSEQ multiplex PCR, the repertoire was profiled, and TCRdb retains in-frame clones only, with some absent. The sample has about 55,000 clones; almost 85% are singletons. The rearrangement joins TRBV4-3 to TRBJ2-2; D uncertain. This sequence originates from a human donor with non-small cell lung cancer whose response to radiotherapy plus ipilimumab could not be evaluated. This sample comprised peripheral blood, obtained from a patient treated with radiotherapy plus ipilimumab. CDR3 protein: CASSQDSGNTGELFF. The CDR3 coding sequence is TGCGCCAGCAGCCAAGATTCCGGGAACACCGGGGAGCTGTTTTTT.